The 29 T cell receptor beta chains below all came from one sample that was sequenced in a study of glioma-infiltrating T cells. Amplification of TCR alpha and beta CDR3 regions from RNA used iRepertoire nested multiplex PCR. Using its own MiXCR run on the multiplex PCR reads, TCRdb lists one record per CDR3 protein. In the table there are approximately 89,000 distinct CDR3 sequences, about 23% of which are singletons. Sequences were obtained from glioma tissue, nonneoplastic brain tissue, or PBMCs (not recorded which). Receptors were obtained from a human donor with low-grade glioma or glioblastoma, undergoing nonglioma brain surgery, or in good health (not recorded which).

Many counts were recorded for this clonotype. This rearrangement joins TRBV2 to TRBJ1-6, with D uncertain. The V end was cut by 2 bases, the J end by 0 bases, with 11 bases between. CDR1 and CDR2 from the germline V gene are SNHLY and FYNNEI. CDR3 length equals 17 residues. CDR3 nucleotides: TGTGCCAGCAGTGAAAGGCGGGCAAGCTCCTATAATTCACCCCTCCACTTT. It is translated as CASSERRASSYNSPLHF.

This clonotype was recorded many times. The rearrangement joins TRBV5-1 to TRBJ2-7; 7 bases agree with TRBD2. The germline V gene encodes CDR1 SGHRS and CDR2 YFSETQ. V dropped 4 bases and J dropped 6; count of bases not matched to a gene: 4. The CDR3 sequence is 12 residues long. CDR3 sequence reads: CASSGEGGEQYF. The CDR3 coding sequence is TGCGCCAGCAGCGGGGAGGGCGGCGAGCAGTACTTC.

At least ten counts were recorded for this clonotype. The chain is built from TRBV2 and TRBJ2-3; the D is unclear. Germline V lookup: CDR1 SNHLY, CDR2 FYNNEI. V lost 8 bases, J lost 7 bases, and 22 bases lay in between. The CDR3 runs 15 residues. Written as DNA, the CDR3 is TGTGCCAGCCGACGACAAACCTTAAACGGGCATACGCAGTATTTT. Translated: CASRRQTLNGHTQYF. Full variable domain (missing parts from reference TRBV2 and TRBJ2-3): EPEVTQTPSHQVTQMGQEVILRCVPISNHLYFYWYRQILGQKVEFLVSFYNNEISEKSEIFDDQFSVERPDGSNFTLKIRSTKLEDSAMYFCASRRQTLNGHTQYFGPGTRLTVL.

A word on this clonotype: A read error may be the cause here, since a much bigger clone is one base away. J is TRBJ2-1 and V is TRBV5-6; unclear D gene. From germline, CDR1 is SGHDT and CDR2 YYEEEE. The CDR3 extends over 15 amino acids. The CDR3, as DNA: TGTGCCAGCAACTTTGGGATTCGTGGCTACAATGAGAAGTTCTTC. Translation: CASNFGIRGYNEKFF.

This clonotype showed up many times. The rearrangement links TRBV20-1 to TRBJ2-5; D remains unclear. The V end was cut by 3 bases, the J end by 2 bases, with 13 bases between. The germline V gene encodes CDR1 DFQATT and CDR2 SNEGSKA (reference sequence). This CDR3 region has 14 residues. The CDR3 protein is CSASLGILQETQYF. The CDR3 DNA follows: TGCAGTGCTAGCTTGGGGATACTACAAGAGACCCAGTACTTC.

In its sample, this clonotype was seen many times. The chain combines TRBV7-9 with TRBJ1-1; D ambiguous. Germline assignment: CDR1 SEHNR and CDR2 FQNEAQ (reference sequence). This CDR3 contains 12 residues. Trimming took off 3 bases at V and 11 bases at J, with 13 bases between the two ends. The CDR3 DNA reads TGTGCCAGCAGCTTCGAAGTGGGAACGGCTTTCTTT. As protein: CASSFEVGTAFF.

This clonotype appeared a single time. The chain recombines TRBV3-1 with TRBJ2-1, with 7 bases aligning to TRBD2. CDR1 and CDR2 (germline): LGHDT, YNNKEL (reference sequence). J was trimmed by 7 bases and V by 3 bases; bases with no gene match: 9. The CDR3 totals 15 residues. For the CDR3, the DNA is TGTGCCAGCAGCCAGCCCAGCGGGAAAGAAAATGAGCAGTTCTTC. Encoded protein: CASSQPSGKENEQFF.

Ten or more counts support this clonotype. The chain uses TRBV20-1 and TRBJ1-2, with 9 bases aligning to TRBD1. The CDR3 runs to 14 residues. J was trimmed by 6 bases and V by 5 bases; bases with no gene match: 10. Germline V lookup: CDR1 DFQATT, CDR2 SNEGSKA (reference sequence). This chain's CDR3 is CSAGRTGGTDGYTF. In DNA form, the CDR3 reads TGCAGTGCTGGGCGCACAGGGGGCACGGATGGCTACACCTTC.

This clonotype was counted many times. In DNA form, the CDR3 reads TGCAGTGCTCAAAACCCCGGGACAGGGCATAATTCACCCCTCCACTTT. Its protein is CSAQNPGTGHNSPLHF. This chain uses TRBV20-1 with TRBJ1-6; the match to TRBD1 covers 9 bases. CDR1 DFQATT and CDR2 SNEGSKA come from the germline V gene (reference sequence). The junction had 10 bases not matched to a gene; V was cut back by 5 bases and J by 5 bases. This CDR3 is 16 amino acids long.

A remark on this clonotype: A much larger clone sits a single nucleotide away, making a read error possible. The chain employs TRBV3-1 and TRBJ1-1; TRBD1 matches at 10 bases. Trimming at V came to 7 bases and at J to 4 bases, leaving 6 bases not matched to a gene. There are 14 residues in the CDR3. Looked up from germline, CDR1 is LGHDT and CDR2 is YNNKEL (reference sequence). The CDR3 DNA is TGTGCCAGCATCCGACAGGGGGCAGGCACTGAAGCTTTCTTT. This codes for CASIRQGAGTEAFF.

V gene TRBV3-1 combines with J gene TRBJ2-1; D gene unclear. Germline assignment: CDR1 LGHDT and CDR2 YNNKEL (reference sequence). V lost 4 bases and J 0 bases, leaving 13 bases between the germline ends. This CDR3 contains 16 residues. The chain's CDR3 is CASSPRLQSSYNEQFF. The CDR3 nucleotides are TGTGCCAGCAGCCCACGGCTACAGAGCTCCTACAATGAGCAGTTCTTC.

This clonotype turned up a few times. J is TRBJ2-3 and V is TRBV29-1; D possibly corresponds to TRBD2 (7 bases). Germline-derived CDR1 and CDR2 are SQVTM and ANQGSEA. The CDR3 has 15 amino acids. V was clipped by 3 bases and J by 4 bases, with 17 bases between them. CDR3: CSVDPLGGAADTQYF. The CDR3 bases are TGCAGCGTTGATCCTTTGGGGGGGGCTGCAGATACGCAGTATTTT.

This clonotype has at least ten counts. V gene TRBV12-3 or TRBV12-4 combines with J gene TRBJ1-5; TRBD1 matches 7 bases. Losses at the gene ends were 7 bases for V and 9 bases for J; bases not matched to a gene: 9. CDR3 length: 13 amino acids. The CDR3: CASTDRAQRPQHF. CDR3 nucleotide sequence: TGTGCCAGCACAGACAGGGCTCAACGGCCCCAGCATTTT.

V is TRBV14 and J is TRBJ2-3, with 12 bases aligning to TRBD2. Germline V CDR1 and CDR2: SGHDN, FVKESK. This CDR3 contains 18 residues. With 1 base clipped from V and 4 bases from J, the junction kept 9 bases outside the gene matches. CDR3 protein: CASSQVGDLAGGPDTQYF. For the CDR3, the DNA is TGTGCCAGCAGCCAAGTCGGGGACCTAGCGGGAGGGCCAGATACGCAGTATTTT.

The sample holds many counts of this clonotype. The rearrangement links TRBV7-2 to TRBJ1-1, with D maybe TRBD1 (5 bases). This CDR3 is 15 amino acids long. Germline values: CDR1 SGHTA, CDR2 FQGNSA. The V end was cut by 2 bases, the J end by 0 bases, with 10 bases between. The CDR3: CASSLQGPLNTEAFF. CDR3 nucleotide sequence: TGTGCCAGCAGCTTACAGGGTCCCTTGAACACTGAAGCTTTCTTT.

V is TRBV20-1 and J is TRBJ2-1; maybe TRBD2 (6 bases). Per germline, CDR1 DFQATT and CDR2 SNEGSKA (reference sequence). Trimming removed 4 bases from V and 0 bases from J, with 10 bases in between. CDR3 length: 14 amino acids. For the CDR3, the DNA is TGCAGTGCTACGGGGGAAGCCTCCTACAATGAGCAGTTCTTC. Translating it yields CSATGEASYNEQFF.

In its sample, this clonotype was seen many times. This chain links TRBV20-1 with TRBJ2-2; TRBD2 might be the D (6 bases). Trimming removed 2 bases from V and 1 base from J, with 14 bases in between. The CDR3 has 16 amino acids. CDR1 is DFQATT and CDR2 is SNEGSKA in the germline V gene (reference sequence). Here the CDR3 reads CSARIPGLRNTGELFF. The CDR3 DNA reads TGCAGTGCTAGAATTCCGGGACTCAGGAACACCGGGGAGCTGTTTTTT.

This clonotype appeared many times. This sequence joins TRBV18 and TRBJ1-1; tentative D call: TRBD1 (6 bases). V shed 2 bases and J shed 4 bases, with 11 bases lying between them. There are 14 residues in the CDR3. Per the germline V gene, CDR1 is KGHSH and CDR2 is LQKENI. The CDR3, as DNA: TGTGCCAGCTCACCAATCAGGGGAATCACTGAAGCTTTCTTT. It yields the protein CASSPIRGITEAFF.

About this clonotype itself: At one end the junction does not follow the germline gene, possibly because of a read error. This chain joins TRBV20-1 and TRBJ1-5; D might be TRBD1 (5 bases). Germline V CDR1 and CDR2: DFQATT, SNEGSKA (reference sequence). CDR3 size: 15 residues. CDR3 region: CSAWVRDRSKQPQHF. The CDR3 DNA sequence: TGCAGTGCTTGGGTCAGGGATAGAAGCAAGCAGCCCCAGCATTTT.

This clonotype was detected ten times or more. The chain uses TRBV6-1 and TRBJ1-1, with unresolved D. The CDR3 has 16 residues. In germline, CDR1 is MNHNS, CDR2 SASEGT. Deletions cut 3 bases from V and 0 bases from J, with 14 bases between. The CDR3 bases are TGTGCCAGCAGTGAGGCCTATTCCCGAATGAACACTGAAGCTTTCTTT. Amino acid sequence: CASSEAYSRMNTEAFF.

This chain links TRBV5-1 with TRBJ2-3; D is ambiguous. Trimming left V 4 bases short and J 0 bases short, with 9 bases between. From germline, CDR1 is SGHRS and CDR2 YFSETQ. The CDR3 consists of 14 residues. The CDR3 is CASSISASTDTQYF. In DNA, the CDR3 is TGCGCCAGCAGCATAAGTGCTAGCACAGATACGCAGTATTTT.

On this clonotype: A much larger clone sits a single nucleotide away, making a read error possible. This chain connects TRBV10-1 to TRBJ1-2, with D possibly matching TRBD1 (5 bases). Trimming stripped 4 bases from V and 7 bases from J, with 13 bases between. This CDR3 contains 13 residues. Germline assignment: CDR1 WNHNN and CDR2 SYGVQD (reference sequence). CDR3 sequence: CASSAGTDFGYTF. CDR3 DNA: TGCGCCAGCAGTGCCGGGACGGACTTTGGCTACACCTTC.

This clonotype was recorded many times. The chain combines TRBV7-9 with TRBJ2-2; D not resolved. CDR1 and CDR2 from the germline V gene are SEHNR and FQNEAQ (reference sequence). Trimming took off 3 bases at V and 7 bases at J, with 3 bases between the two ends. This CDR3 is 11 amino acids long. The CDR3 protein is CASSLIGELFF. CDR3 sequence (DNA): TGTGCCAGCAGCTTGATCGGGGAGCTGTTTTTT. The whole variable domain, filled in from reference TRBV7-9 and TRBJ2-2, reads DTGVSQNPRHKITKRGQNVTFRCDPISEHNRLYWYRQTLGQGPEFLTYFQNEAQLEKSRLLSDRFSAERPKGSFSTLEIQRTEQGDSAMYLCASSLIGELFFGEGSRLTVL.

This clonotype was seen many times. The genes are TRBV7-2 and TRBJ2-1; D is uncertain. CDR3 length: 13 amino acids. The germline CDR1 and CDR2 sequences are SGHTA and FQGNSA. Deletions cut 5 bases from V and 3 bases from J, with 8 bases between. The CDR3 DNA reads as TGTGCCAGCAGCCCAAGAAACTACAATGAGCAGTTCTTC. It is translated as CASSPRNYNEQFF.

This clonotype occurred many times. The V gene is TRBV3-1, the J gene TRBJ2-5; 8 positions agree with TRBD1. The CDR3 loop spans 16 amino acids. Germline assignment: CDR1 LGHDT and CDR2 YNNKEL (reference sequence). V lost 10 bases to trimming and J lost 5 bases; unmatched junction nucleotides: 18. The DNA for the CDR3 is TGTGCCACAACATCGAAGATGGACAGGGATGGCGAGACCCAGTACTTC. Translating gives CATTSKMDRDGETQYF.

This clonotype was found many times. This rearrangement joins TRBV27 to TRBJ2-6; TRBD1 aligns across 9 bases. The CDR3 consists of 17 residues. The germline CDR1 and CDR2 sequences are MNHEY and SMNVEV (reference sequence). V was pared by 5 bases and J by 0 bases, with 5 bases of the junction left unmatched. CDR3: CASSLRDRASGANVLTF. DNA for the CDR3: TGTGCCAGCAGTCTCCGGGACAGGGCCTCTGGGGCCAACGTCCTGACTTTC. The complete variable domain, with remaining parts taken from reference TRBV27 and TRBJ2-6, reads EAQVTQNPRYLITVTGKKLTVTCSQNMNHEYMSWYRQDPGLGLRQIYYSMNVEVTDKGDVPEGYKVSRKEKRNFPLILESPSPNQTSLYFCASSLRDRASGANVLTFGAGSRLTVL.

This clonotype was picked up many times. J is TRBJ1-1 and V is TRBV10-3; 7 bases align to TRBD1. This CDR3 comprises 13 residues. Germline lookup yields CDR1 ENHRY and CDR2 SYGVKD. V lost 4 bases and J lost 5; bases outside the gene matches: 4. The CDR3 loop reads CAISGQGGTEAFF. The CDR3 coding sequence is TGTGCCATCAGTGGACAGGGTGGAACTGAAGCTTTCTTT.

The table lists this clonotype with many counts. V is TRBV10-3 and J is TRBJ2-3; 10 positions match TRBD2. This CDR3 is built from 16 residues. Germline lookup yields CDR1 ENHRY and CDR2 SYGVKD. The J segment lost 5 bases and the V segment lost 3 bases, leaving 8 bases of the junction unmatched. Here the CDR3 DNA reads TGTGCCATCAGTGAACGCGGAGCGGGAGGGCAAGATACGCAGTATTTT. Translated: CAISERGAGGQDTQYF.

This clonotype was recorded at least ten times. The CDR3 sequence: CASSLAPWTSGRVEQFF. Written as DNA, the CDR3 is TGTGCCAGCAGCTTGGCCCCTTGGACTAGCGGACGCGTTGAGCAGTTCTTC. The J gene is TRBJ2-1, the V gene TRBV27, with 10 positions matching TRBD2. Germline lookup yields CDR1 MNHEY and CDR2 SMNVEV (reference sequence). The CDR3 contains 17 residues. The ends lost 6 bases at V and 9 bases at J; junction bases unmatched: 17.